This T cell receptor beta chain came from a study of PD-1 blockade in classical Hodgkin lymphoma. About the research overall: It was nivolumab at 3 mg/kg, given intravenously every 2 weeks, that patients received.

Turning to this clone: Its antigen is as yet unknown.

Time point specified: cycle 4 day 1 (C4D1), after 6 weeks of nivolumab. In every patient, relapse followed autologous stem cell transplantation, while exposure to brentuximab vedotin differed. The data were produced by immunoSEQ multiplex PCR, yet TCRdb's version contains in-frame clones alone and is incomplete. The data contain over 20,000 clones, 72% of them singletons. Whole-study results and caveats: Baseline TCR diversity was reportedly lower in newly diagnosed patients than healthy donors.

The sample here was peripheral blood mononuclear cells (PBMCs), taken before the fourth cycle of nivolumab. This TCR was recovered from a human donor with classical Hodgkin lymphoma.

The CDR3 DNA reads TGTGCCAGCGGGGGACAGAGTAACCAAGAGACCCAGTACTTC. Translation gives CASGGQSNQETQYF. The chain employs TRBV2 and TRBJ2-5; 7 bases are a match to TRBD1. The CDR3 contains 14 residues. After removal of 8 bases from V and 0 bases from J, the junction contained 6 bases not matched to a gene. Germline lookup yields CDR1 SNHLY and CDR2 FYNNEI.